This T cell receptor (beta chain) was obtained from a study of T cells after yellow fever vaccination. Turning to the study itself: The SMART-Seq v4 Ultra Low Input method served to prepare the low-cell-number fractions.

V shed 2 bases and J shed 3 bases, with 14 bases lying between them. In germline, CDR1 is SGHRS, CDR2 YFSETQ. The CDR3 consists of 15 residues. In its sample, this clonotype was seen many times. Its antigen is still unknown. Overall study findings and caveats: The study noted that FACS-sorted repertoires could contain abundant clonotypes contaminating from the bulk population. Boosting was followed by the reappearance of most primary-vaccination clones (approximately 97% CD4, 88% CD8).

Researchers made TCR cDNA using 5'RACE template switching, and this step added a universal primer site and UMIs. In TCRdb, the 5' RACE reads were re-called with MiXCR into one record per CDR3 protein. The sample holds 200,000 to 300,000 distinct CDR3 sequences, about 3.9% seen once. The chain recombines TRBV5-1 with TRBJ1-2; a possible D gene is TRBD1 (5 bases). This TCR derives from a man aged 18 to 35 who received the YFV17D yellow fever vaccine. Source: PBMCs, taken 15 days after the yellow fever booster vaccination. CDR3 sequence (DNA): TGCGCCAGCAGCTTCCACGAGGGGTTTGACTATGGCTACACCTTC. Translating gives CASSFHEGFDYGYTF. Full variable domain (missing parts from reference TRBV5-1 and TRBJ1-2): KAGVTQTPRYLIKTRGQQVTLSCSPISGHRSVSWYQQTPGQGLQFLFEYFSETQRNKGNFPGRFSGRQFSNSRSEMNVSTLELGDSALYLCASSFHEGFDYGYTFGSGTRLTVV.